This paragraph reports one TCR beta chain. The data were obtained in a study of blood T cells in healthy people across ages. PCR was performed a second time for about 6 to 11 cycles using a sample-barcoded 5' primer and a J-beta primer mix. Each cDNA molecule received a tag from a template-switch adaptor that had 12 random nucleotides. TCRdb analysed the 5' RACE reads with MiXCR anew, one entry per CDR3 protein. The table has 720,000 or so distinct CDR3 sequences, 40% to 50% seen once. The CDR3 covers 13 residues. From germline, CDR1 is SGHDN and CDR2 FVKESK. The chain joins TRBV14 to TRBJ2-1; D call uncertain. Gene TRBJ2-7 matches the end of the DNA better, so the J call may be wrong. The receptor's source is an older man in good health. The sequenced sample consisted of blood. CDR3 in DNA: TGTGCCAGCAGCCAAACTAATGGGAATGAGCAGTACTTC. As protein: CASSQTNGNEQYF.